Presented here are 8 T cell receptor beta chains from one specimen sequenced in a study of blood T cell repertoires in COVID-19. Measured with immunoSEQ multiplex PCR; TCRdb has only the in-frame clones, and not every one. Counted here are roughly 460,000 clones, about 90% occurring once; the ten biggest clones make up 0.8% to 0.9%. The sample comprised peripheral blood. Source of these receptors: a man younger than 35 with COVID-19, enrolled during active disease.

This chain connects TRBV3-1 (or the pseudogene TRBV3-2) to TRBJ1-6, with D unresolved. Germline loops: CDR1 LGHDT, CDR2 YNNKEL (reference sequence). Trimming removed 4 bases at V and 7 bases at J, with 14 bases between. CDR3 length: 15 amino acids. The CDR3 DNA follows: TGTGCCAGCAGCCCCCGTTACAGCTCGAATTCACCCCTCCACTTT. Amino acids: CASSPRYSSNSPLHF.

The V and J genes are TRBV3-1 (or the pseudogene TRBV3-2) and TRBJ1-3; the D gene is possibly TRBD1 (5 bases). The CDR3 has 14 amino acids. Germline V gene sequence: CDR1 LGHDT, CDR2 YNNKEL (reference sequence). V shed 5 bases and J shed 0 bases, with 8 bases lying between them. The CDR3 is CASSWDYSGNTIYF. In DNA, the CDR3 is TGTGCCAGCAGCTGGGACTACTCTGGAAACACCATATATTTT.

This clone was observed a single time. The chain joins TRBV6-5 to TRBJ2-2; D is undetermined. Germline values: CDR1 MNHEY, CDR2 SVGAGI. Trimming stripped 5 bases from V and 5 bases from J, with 6 bases between. This CDR3 region has 12 residues. CDR3 in DNA: TGTGCCAGCAGTACTCAAACCGGGGAGCTGTTTTTT. Protein: CASSTQTGELFF.

The chain is built from TRBV7-8 and TRBJ1-1, with 7 bases fitting TRBD1. There are 18 residues in the CDR3. The junction had 14 bases not matched to a gene; V was cut back by 3 bases and J by 1 base. Germline CDR1 and CDR2: SGHVS and FQNEAQ. CDR3 DNA sequence: TGTGCCAGCAGCTTTTTGACAGGGCTGGCGGGGAAGAACACTGAAGCTTTCTTT. It codes for CASSFLTGLAGKNTEAFF.

This chain connects TRBV2 to TRBJ2-1, with 8 nucleotides matching TRBD2. The CDR3 loop spans 14 amino acids. V shed 4 bases and J 7 bases; nucleotides not matched to a gene: 6. Germline V gene lookup returns CDR1 SNHLY and CDR2 FYNNEI. CDR3 sequence (DNA): TGTGCCAGCAGTGCGCGGGGGGAGGGGAATGAGCAGTTCTTC. It specifies CASSARGEGNEQFF. The entire variable domain, with the rest obtained from reference TRBV2 and TRBJ2-1, is as follows: EPEVTQTPSHQVTQMGQEVILRCVPISNHLYFYWYRQILGQKVEFLVSFYNNEISEKSEIFDDQFSVERPDGSNFTLKIRSTKLEDSAMYFCASSARGEGNEQFFGPGTRLTVL.

This sequence joins TRBV19 and TRBJ1-5; 7 positions match TRBD1. The V gene end was trimmed by 1 base and the J gene end by 9 bases; junction bases not matched to a gene: 15. The CDR3 has 17 amino acids. From germline, CDR1 is LNHDA and CDR2 SQIVND (reference sequence). CDR3 sequence reads: CASSIAPGWQGEGPQHF. The CDR3 DNA sequence: TGTGCCAGTAGTATAGCTCCAGGTTGGCAGGGGGAAGGGCCCCAGCATTTT.

This clone was seen once. The CDR3 region has the DNA TGTGCCAGCAGTTACTCGGGGACTAGCGGTATCGGGACCCAGTACTTC. Protein product: CASSYSGTSGIGTQYF. The chain uses TRBV6-5 and TRBJ2-5, with TRBD2 matching over 11 bases. Germline trimming cut 0 bases from V and 7 bases from J; bases unmatched to any gene: 7. Germline V gives CDR1 MNHEY, CDR2 SVGAGI. The CDR3 loop spans 16 amino acids.

The chain recombines TRBV5-1 with TRBJ2-5, with TRBD1 as a possible D gene (6 bases). CDR1 and CDR2 (germline): SGHRS, YFSETQ. The CDR3 sequence is 15 residues long. Trimming shortened V by 1 base and J by 5 bases, and 15 bases separated the two germline ends. DNA of the CDR3: TGCGCCAGCAGCTTGCCGGCAGGGGTGGGGGAGACCCAGTACTTC. Its protein product is CASSLPAGVGETQYF. The whole variable domain, remainder taken from reference TRBV5-1 and TRBJ2-5, is KAGVTQTPRYLIKTRGQQVTLSCSPISGHRSVSWYQQTPGQGLQFLFEYFSETQRNKGNFPGRFSGRQFSNSRSEMNVSTLELGDSALYLCASSLPAGVGETQYFGPGTRLLVL.